This TCR beta chain was sequenced in a study of neurological immune-mediated disorders. Overall study results and limits: Sharing of CDR3 amino acid sequences among expanded clones across subjects was absent, suggesting private repertoires in all groups.

Volunteers attending a blood bank in Maryland, USA, served as healthy controls. The sorted-subset TCR libraries were prepared using about a million CD4+ or CD8+ T cells as the starting material. In its sample, this clonotype was seen many times. Its target is not known. By 5'RACE with 10-nucleotide random UMIs, the cDNA was made. Each CDR3 protein is one row after TCRdb ran MiXCR on the 5' RACE reads. Of some 47,000 distinct CDR3 sequences in the sample, about 6% were seen once. The germline V and J ends were trimmed by 7 bases and 1 base, with 13 bases remaining between them. CDR3 length: 14 residues. The germline V gene has CDR1 MNHNY and CDR2 SVGAGI (reference sequence).

The V gene is TRBV6-6, the J gene TRBJ1-1, with D possibly being TRBD1 (6 bases). Material for sequencing was CD4+ T cells from blood. The clonotype comes from a woman between 40 and 55 years old in good health. CDR3 DNA: TGTGCCAGCACTTGGGACACCCAGAACACTGAAGCTTTCTTT. Translation: CASTWDTQNTEAFF.